Shown below are 21 T cell receptor beta chains from a single sample sequenced in a study of T cells in localized non-small cell lung cancer. Libraries were prepared by immunoSEQ multiplex PCR; TCRdb keeps only in-frame clonotypes and omits some of them. Of roughly 24,000 clones listed, about 89% are singletons. The specimen was peripheral blood, collected before any cancer treatment. The origin of the receptors is a man between 40 and 70 years old with stage I squamous cell lung carcinoma.

V usage is TRBV5-4 and J usage is TRBJ2-7, with TRBD2 matching 8 bases. Germline CDR1 SGHNT, CDR2 YYREEE (reference sequence). V lost 4 bases, J lost 3 bases, and 9 bases stayed unmatched. The CDR3 is 15 residues long. The CDR3 DNA follows: TGTGCCAGCAGCCGAGATAGCGGGGTCGACTACGAGCAGTACTTC. Translation: CASSRDSGVDYEQYF.

This rearrangement joins TRBV7-9 to TRBJ2-7; 12 bases line up with TRBD2. The CDR3 loop spans 15 amino acids. V was pared by 2 bases and J by 7 bases, with 6 bases of the junction left unmatched. Germline V lookup: CDR1 SEHNR, CDR2 FQNEAQ (reference sequence). The DNA of the CDR3 is TGTGCCAGCAGCTTAAGGACTAGCGGGGTGGGAGAGCAGTACTTC. Translating gives CASSLRTSGVGEQYF.

V is TRBV19 and J is TRBJ1-5; 11 bases match TRBD1. CDR3 length equals 15 residues. The V and J ends lost 6 bases and 6 bases, in that order; junction bases with no gene match: 7. The germline V gene has CDR1 LNHDA and CDR2 SQIVND (reference sequence). CDR3 in DNA: TGTGCCAGTAGGACCGGACAGGGGGCAAGTCAGCCCCAGCATTTT. This translates into CASRTGQGASQPQHF.

This clone was detected only once. The chain combines TRBV4-1 with TRBJ1-2; a possible D gene is TRBD1 (6 bases). Trimming stripped 6 bases from V and 2 bases from J, with 16 bases between. The germline V gene encodes CDR1 MGHRA and CDR2 YSYEKL. This CDR3 comprises 15 residues. CDR3 DNA sequence: TGCGCCAGCAGTCGGGGGCAGGGTATCAACTATGGCTACACCTTC. It is translated as CASSRGQGINYGYTF.

V usage is TRBV18 and J usage is TRBJ2-2; 7 nucleotides agree with TRBD1. The CDR3 runs to 15 residues. Per the germline V gene, CDR1 is KGHSH and CDR2 is LQKENI. Trimming at V came to 5 bases and at J to 1 base, leaving 4 bases not matched to a gene. The CDR3 loop is CASSKGQQNTGELFF. The CDR3 coding sequence is TGTGCCAGCTCAAAGGGACAGCAGAACACCGGGGAGCTGTTTTTT.

This clone was found a few times. This sequence joins TRBV7-9 and TRBJ1-4; 9 nucleotides line up with TRBD1. Losses at the gene ends were 2 bases for V and 0 bases for J; bases not matched to a gene: 7. The CDR3 spans 18 residues. Germline V gene data show CDR1 as SEHNR and CDR2 as FQNEAQ (reference sequence). CDR3 in amino acids: CASSLFGTGTTTNEKLFF. The CDR3 region has the DNA TGTGCCAGCAGCTTATTTGGGACAGGGACCACAACTAATGAAAAACTGTTTTTT.

The chain links TRBV15 to TRBJ2-3; D is unclear. This CDR3 contains 14 residues. Germline CDR1 reads LNHNV; CDR2 reads YYDKDF (reference sequence). V lost 1 base and J 1 base, leaving 6 bases between the germline ends. In DNA, the CDR3 is TGTGCCACCAGCAGAGCTCCCCGCACAGATACGCAGTATTTT. As protein: CATSRAPRTDTQYF.

On this clone itself: The same CDR3 is also encoded by other DNA sequences in this sample. V gene TRBV30 combines with J gene TRBJ1-5; 8 bases are shared with TRBD1. The CDR3 consists of 14 residues. V shed 3 bases, J shed 7 bases, and the junction held 8 bases outside the gene matches. CDR1 GTSNPN and CDR2 SVGIG come from the germline V gene (reference sequence). The CDR3 DNA is TGTGCCTGGAGCAGGGGGCTAAGTGACCAGCCCCAGCATTTT. Translation gives CAWSRGLSDQPQHF. Complete variable domain (other parts from reference TRBV30 and TRBJ1-5): SQTIHQWPATLVQPVGSPLSLECTVEGTSNPNLYWYRQAAGRGLQLLFYSVGIGQISSEVPQNLSASRPQDRQFILSSKKLLLSDSGFYLCAWSRGLSDQPQHFGDGTRLSIL.

This chain uses TRBV7-9 with TRBJ1-1; TRBD1 is a possible D gene (6 bases). Trimming took off 1 base at V and 3 bases at J, with 9 bases between the two ends. CDR1 and CDR2 (germline): SEHNR, FQNEAQ (reference sequence). The CDR3 runs to 14 residues. The CDR3 bases are TGTGCCAGCAGCTTAGGAGGGGGGGACACTGAAGCTTTCTTT. Its protein product is CASSLGGGDTEAFF.

The chain recombines TRBV7-9 with TRBJ1-4; D might be TRBD1 (5 bases). Germline-derived CDR1 and CDR2 are SEHNR and FQNEAQ (reference sequence). The V and J ends lost 1 base and 8 bases respectively, with 5 bases between them. The CDR3 has 12 residues. The CDR3 nucleotides are TGTGCCAGCAGCTTAGGGGGGGAAAAACTGTTTTTT. The encoded protein is CASSLGGEKLFF.

CDR3 sequence reads: CASSPRTGGRETQYF. The CDR3 DNA follows: TGTGCCAGCAGTCCGCGGACCGGTGGGCGGGAGACCCAGTACTTC. This rearrangement joins TRBV28 to TRBJ2-5; D call uncertain. The CDR3 is 15 amino acids. Germline V gene lookup returns CDR1 MDHEN and CDR2 SYDVKM. V lost 5 bases, J lost 5 bases, and 18 bases lay in between.

DNA of the CDR3: TGTGCCAGCAGGGTACAGGGGGACGGGACCAAAAACATTCAGTACTTC. Translating gives CASRVQGDGTKNIQYF. The rearrangement uses TRBV2 and TRBJ2-4; 8 bases line up with TRBD1. The V segment lost 6 bases and the J segment 2 bases; nucleotides outside the gene matches: 9. The V gene's germline CDR1 is SNHLY and CDR2 FYNNEI. The CDR3 contains 16 residues.

V usage is TRBV5-6 and J usage is TRBJ2-3; 7 bases are a match to TRBD1. Trimming at V came to 4 bases and at J to 0 bases, leaving 8 bases not matched to a gene. This CDR3 contains 16 residues. The V gene's germline CDR1 is SGHDT and CDR2 YYEEEE. The CDR3 protein is CASSTRQGPSTDTQYF. The CDR3 DNA follows: TGTGCCAGCAGCACCCGACAGGGCCCTAGCACAGATACGCAGTATTTT. Based on the CDR3 plus reference TRBV5-6 and TRBJ2-3, the full variable domain is DAGVTQSPTHLIKTRGQQVTLRCSPKSGHDTVSWYQQALGQGPQFIFQYYEEEERQRGNFPDRFSGHQFPNYSSELNVNALLLGDSALYLCASSTRQGPSTDTQYFGPGTRLTVL.

V gene TRBV21-1 combines with J gene TRBJ1-6. TRBV21-1 is described as a pseudogene. The CDR3 totals 17 residues. CDR3 nucleotides: TGTGCCAGCAGCAAACTCCCCCTGGTGAGCAAGGGTTCACCCCTCCACTTT. Translated, it gives CASSKLPLVSKGSPLHF.

This chain connects TRBV6-5 to TRBJ2-7, with D tentatively TRBD1 (6 bases). V gave up 4 bases and J gave up 2 bases, with 12 bases separating them. The CDR3 sequence is 14 residues long. Germline V lookup: CDR1 MNHEY, CDR2 SVGAGI. The CDR3 region has the DNA TGTGCCAGCAGTTCCAGGACAGTTCCCTACGAGCAGTACTTC. This translates into CASSSRTVPYEQYF.

CDR3 loop: CASSQDKGSGYTF. In DNA form, the CDR3 reads TGTGCCAGCAGCCAAGATAAGGGATCTGGCTACACCTTC. This sequence joins TRBV14 and TRBJ1-2; no clear D gene. The CDR3 extends over 13 amino acids. Germline lookup yields CDR1 SGHDN and CDR2 FVKESK. V gave up 0 bases and J gave up 7 bases, with 9 bases separating them.

The V call is TRBV30, the J call TRBJ1-1; D unclear. CDR3 length equals 13 residues. The V and J ends lost 1 base and 1 base respectively, with 7 bases between them. Germline V gene data show CDR1 as GTSNPN and CDR2 as SVGIG (reference sequence). The CDR3, as DNA: TGTGCCTGGAGTGGGCAAACGAACACTGAAGCTTTCTTT. Translation: CAWSGQTNTEAFF.

This chain uses TRBV7-3 with TRBJ2-1; TRBD2 aligns across 13 bases. Trimming at V came to 3 bases and at J to 0 bases, leaving 8 bases not matched to a gene. Germline CDR1 SGHTA, CDR2 FQGTGA. The CDR3 is 19 residues long. The CDR3 loop is CASSLIGLAGANSYNEQFF. DNA for the CDR3: TGTGCCAGCAGCTTGATAGGACTAGCGGGGGCGAACTCCTACAATGAGCAGTTCTTC.

The CDR3 bases are TGTGCCAGCAGCCCCGGGACGGGTCCCTCTGGAAACACCATATATTTT. Residues: CASSPGTGPSGNTIYF. The rearrangement joins TRBV9 to TRBJ1-3; maybe TRBD1 (5 bases). CDR1 and CDR2 from the germline V gene are SGDLS and YYNGEE. With 4 bases removed from V and 0 bases from J, the gap between germline ends came to 14 bases. This CDR3 is built from 16 residues.

This chain links TRBV6-1 with TRBJ2-2; D gene ambiguous. The germline V gene has CDR1 MNHNS and CDR2 SASEGT. V lost 8 bases and J lost 3, with 10 bases in between. This CDR3 contains 13 residues. The CDR3 nucleotides are TGTGCCAGCCGAGGCCAGGACACCGGGGAGCTGTTTTTT. Amino acids: CASRGQDTGELFF.

This clone was observed once. The chain employs TRBV7-9 and TRBJ1-4, with TRBD1 matching over 9 bases. Germline V gene lookup returns CDR1 SEHNR and CDR2 FQNEAQ (reference sequence). Trimming at V came to 5 bases and at J to 6 bases, leaving 4 bases not matched to a gene. CDR3 length: 14 amino acids. The CDR3 is CASSRTGDHEKLFF. For the CDR3, the DNA is TGTGCCAGCAGCCGGACAGGGGATCATGAAAAACTGTTTTTT.